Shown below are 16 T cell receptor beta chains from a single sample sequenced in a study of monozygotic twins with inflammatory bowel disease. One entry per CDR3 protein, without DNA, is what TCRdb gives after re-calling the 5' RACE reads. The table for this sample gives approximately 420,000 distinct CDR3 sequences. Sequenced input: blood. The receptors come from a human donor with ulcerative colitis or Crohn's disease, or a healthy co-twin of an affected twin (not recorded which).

CDR3 amino acids: CASSPLGLNTEAFF. The chain has TRBV2 and TRBJ1-1. The CDR3 covers 14 residues. Germline CDR1 and CDR2: SNHLY and FYNNEI.

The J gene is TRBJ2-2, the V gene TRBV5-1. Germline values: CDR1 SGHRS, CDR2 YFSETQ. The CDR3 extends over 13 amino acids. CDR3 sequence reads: CASSLAPTGELFF.

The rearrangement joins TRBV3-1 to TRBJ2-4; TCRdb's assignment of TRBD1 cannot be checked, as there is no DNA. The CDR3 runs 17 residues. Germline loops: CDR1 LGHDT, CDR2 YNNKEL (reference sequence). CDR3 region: CASSQVVQGSTKNIQYF.

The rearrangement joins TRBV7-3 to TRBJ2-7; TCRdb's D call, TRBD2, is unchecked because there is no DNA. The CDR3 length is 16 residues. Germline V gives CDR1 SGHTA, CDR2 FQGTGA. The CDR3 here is CASSPTSQGGAYEQYF.

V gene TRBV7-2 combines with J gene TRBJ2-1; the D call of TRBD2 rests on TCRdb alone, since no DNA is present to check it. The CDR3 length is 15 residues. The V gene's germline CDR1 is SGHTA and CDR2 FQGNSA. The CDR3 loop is CASSLPSGRVNEQFF.

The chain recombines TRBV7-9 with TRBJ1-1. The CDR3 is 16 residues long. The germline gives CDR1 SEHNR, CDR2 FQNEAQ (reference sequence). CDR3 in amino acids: CASPAPRGEMNTEAFF. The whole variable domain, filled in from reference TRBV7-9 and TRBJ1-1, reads DTGVSQNPRHKITKRGQNVTFRCDPISEHNRLYWYRQTLGQGPEFLTYFQNEAQLEKSRLLSDRFSAERPKGSFSTLEIQRTEQGDSAMYLCASPAPRGEMNTEAFFGQGTRLTVV.

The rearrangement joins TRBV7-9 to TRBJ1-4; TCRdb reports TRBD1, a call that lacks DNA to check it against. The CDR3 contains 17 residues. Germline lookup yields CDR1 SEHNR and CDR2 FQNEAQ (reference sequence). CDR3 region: CASSFHSRGPSNEKLFF.

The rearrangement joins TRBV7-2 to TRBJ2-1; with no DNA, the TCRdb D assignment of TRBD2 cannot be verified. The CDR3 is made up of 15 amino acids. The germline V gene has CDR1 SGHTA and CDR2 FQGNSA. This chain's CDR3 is CASRLWGREIGEQFF.

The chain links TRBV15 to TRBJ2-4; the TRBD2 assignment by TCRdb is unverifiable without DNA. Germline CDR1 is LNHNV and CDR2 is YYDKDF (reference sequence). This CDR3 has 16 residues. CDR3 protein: CATSSRLAGAGDIQYF. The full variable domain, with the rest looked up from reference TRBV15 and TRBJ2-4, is DAMVIQNPRYQVTQFGKPVTLSCSQTLNHNVMYWYQQKSSQAPKLLFHYYDKDFNNEADTPDNFQSRRPNTSFCFLDIRSPGLGDTAMYLCATSSRLAGAGDIQYFGAGTRLSVL.

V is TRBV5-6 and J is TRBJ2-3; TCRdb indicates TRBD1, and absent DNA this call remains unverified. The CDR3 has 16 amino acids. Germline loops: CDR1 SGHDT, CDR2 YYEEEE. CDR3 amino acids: CASSPYGTGPGDTQYF.

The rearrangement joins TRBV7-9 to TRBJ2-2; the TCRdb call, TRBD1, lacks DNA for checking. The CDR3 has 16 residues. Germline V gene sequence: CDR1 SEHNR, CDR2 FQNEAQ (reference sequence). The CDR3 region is CASSLPPTGFTGELFF.

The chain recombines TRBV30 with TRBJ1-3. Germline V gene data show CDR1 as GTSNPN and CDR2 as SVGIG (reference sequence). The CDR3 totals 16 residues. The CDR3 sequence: CAWSVQGSSSGNTIYF.

CDR3 in amino acids: CATSCTDLGTGELFF. The V and J genes are TRBV15 and TRBJ2-2. CDR1 and CDR2 from the germline V gene are LNHNV and YYDKDF (reference sequence). The CDR3 runs 15 residues.

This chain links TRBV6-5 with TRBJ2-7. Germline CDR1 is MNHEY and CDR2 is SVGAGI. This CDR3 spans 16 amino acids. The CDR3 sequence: CASSYRPLGETYEQYF.

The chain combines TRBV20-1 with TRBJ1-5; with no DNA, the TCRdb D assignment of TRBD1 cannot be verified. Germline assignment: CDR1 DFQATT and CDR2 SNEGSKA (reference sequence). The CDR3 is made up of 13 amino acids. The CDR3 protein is CSARTDRGQPQHF.

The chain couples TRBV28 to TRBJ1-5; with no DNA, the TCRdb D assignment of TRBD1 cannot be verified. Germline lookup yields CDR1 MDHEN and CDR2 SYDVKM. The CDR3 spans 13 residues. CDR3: CASSLIGGQPQHF.